A single sample is the source of the 27 T cell receptor beta chains below, sequenced in a study of T-cell memory formation after mild COVID-19. TCRdb re-called the 5' RACE reads with MiXCR, one entry per CDR3 protein. The sample contains hundreds of thousands of distinct CDR3 sequences, 17% of which appear only once. Sequenced: PBMCs or a T cell subset sorted from them (not recorded which). All receptors derive from an adult woman who had mild COVID-19 (a few samples of this study predate the infection). Cell type and time point are not known.

This chain uses TRBV5-4 with TRBJ1-2; 9 bases are a match to TRBD1. Germline assignment: CDR1 SGHNT and CDR2 YYREEE (reference sequence). Trimming took 4 bases from V and 2 from J; bases not matched to a gene: 6. The CDR3 has 15 amino acids. For the CDR3, the DNA is TGTGCCAGCAGCCCTGGGGACAGGGTGAACTATGGCTACACCTTC. Its protein is CASSPGDRVNYGYTF. The entire variable domain, with the rest obtained from reference TRBV5-4 and TRBJ1-2, is as follows: ETGVTQSPTHLIKTRGQQVTLRCSSQSGHNTVSWYQQALGQGPQFIFQYYREEENGRGNFPPRFSGLQFPNYSSELNVNALELDDSALYLCASSPGDRVNYGYTFGSGTRLTVV.

This clonotype was observed a few times. The chain has TRBV6-2 or TRBV6-3 and TRBJ1-1; D not resolved. The germline V gene has CDR1 MNHEY and CDR2 SVGEGT. CDR3 length equals 14 residues. The germline V and J ends were trimmed by 2 bases and 3 bases, with 10 bases remaining between them. The CDR3 spells CASSYDELYTEAFF. The CDR3 DNA reads TGTGCCAGCAGTTACGACGAATTGTACACTGAAGCTTTCTTT.

This clonotype was recorded a few times. The rearrangement links TRBV7-9 to TRBJ2-7; D assignment may be TRBD1 or TRBD2 (5 bases each). Trimming removed 4 bases from V and 6 bases from J, with 19 bases in between. The CDR3 covers 15 residues. Looked up from germline, CDR1 is SEHNR and CDR2 is FQNEAQ (reference sequence). This chain's CDR3 is CASSSFPGPRSEQYF. CDR3 nucleotide sequence: TGTGCCAGCAGCTCTTTCCCGGGACCCAGGAGCGAGCAGTACTTC. The entire variable domain, with the rest obtained from reference TRBV7-9 and TRBJ2-7, is as follows: DTGVSQNPRHKITKRGQNVTFRCDPISEHNRLYWYRQTLGQGPEFLTYFQNEAQLEKSRLLSDRFSAERPKGSFSTLEIQRTEQGDSAMYLCASSSFPGPRSEQYFGPGTRLTVT.

The chain links TRBV6-2 or TRBV6-3 to TRBJ1-2; 8 bases agree with TRBD1. Germline V CDR1 and CDR2: MNHEY, SVGEGT. The CDR3 totals 19 residues. With 2 bases clipped from V and 1 base from J, the junction kept 15 bases outside the gene matches. The DNA of the CDR3 is TGTGCCAGCAGTTACGAACCCGGGACAGGCTTCCAATTTAACTATGGCTACACCTTC. Translated, it gives CASSYEPGTGFQFNYGYTF.

This clonotype occurred a few times. The gene calls are TRBV7-2 and TRBJ2-1; 9 nucleotides agree with TRBD2. After removal of 1 base from V and 9 bases from J, the junction contained 7 bases not matched to a gene. Germline CDR1 is SGHTA and CDR2 is FQGNSA. The CDR3 runs 15 residues. CDR3 amino acids: CASSLGGRAKVEQFF. In DNA, the CDR3 is TGTGCCAGCAGCTTAGGCGGGAGGGCCAAGGTTGAGCAGTTCTTC.

There are a few counts of this clonotype. This chain joins TRBV5-1 and TRBJ1-4; D is undetermined. Trimming took off 5 bases at V and 0 bases at J, with 8 bases between the two ends. CDR1 is SGHRS, CDR2 YFSETQ, per germline. The CDR3 has 14 residues. CDR3 DNA: TGCGCCAGCAGTAACAGACCAACTAATGAAAAACTGTTTTTT. It yields the protein CASSNRPTNEKLFF.

This clonotype was detected ten times or more. The rearrangement uses TRBV10-3 and TRBJ1-1, with D maybe TRBD1 (5 bases). V was shortened by 6 bases and J by 2 bases, with 16 bases between the two germline ends. Germline V gene data show CDR1 as ENHRY and CDR2 as SYGVKD. This CDR3 region has 15 residues. The CDR3 here is CAISTPGRRNTEAFF. The CDR3 DNA sequence: TGTGCCATCAGCACCCCGGGGCGCCGAAACACTGAAGCTTTCTTT.

In its sample, this clonotype was seen a few times. The chain joins TRBV12-3 or TRBV12-4 to TRBJ1-4; TRBD1 is a possible D gene (5 bases). V lost 6 bases, J lost 6 bases, and 23 bases lay in between. The CDR3 is 17 residues long. CDR3 coding DNA: TGTGCCAGCAGCTGGCAGGGTATTCAGGTTCGGGATGAAAAACTGTTTTTT. This sequence encodes CASSWQGIQVRDEKLFF.

This clonotype appeared many times. The chain employs TRBV7-6 and TRBJ2-1, with D hard to call. V lost 1 base and J 7 bases, leaving 5 bases between the germline ends. The germline gives CDR1 SGHVS, CDR2 FNYEAQ. This CDR3 contains 12 residues. The CDR3 sequence is CASSLGENEQFF. The CDR3 DNA reads TGTGCCAGCAGCTTAGGGGAAAATGAGCAGTTCTTC.

This clonotype was seen a handful of times. The chain joins TRBV5-1 to TRBJ1-4; D uncertain. The CDR3 is made up of 18 amino acids. From germline, CDR1 is SGHRS and CDR2 YFSETQ. With 3 bases removed from V and 6 bases from J, the gap between germline ends came to 24 bases. The CDR3: CASSSSGLRSRADEKLFF. The CDR3 DNA follows: TGCGCCAGCAGCTCCTCCGGGTTGCGGAGTAGAGCGGATGAAAAACTGTTTTTT.

The chain is built from TRBV6-6 and TRBJ2-3, with TRBD2 matching 12 bases. V gave up 2 bases and J gave up 2 bases; unmatched junction bases: 2. The CDR3 is 16 residues long. CDR1 and CDR2 from the germline V gene are MNHNY and SVGAGI (reference sequence). In DNA, the CDR3 is TGTGCCAGCAGTTACCTAGCGGGGGGGCACACAGATACGCAGTATTTT. Translation: CASSYLAGGHTDTQYF.

A few counts support this clonotype. The chain combines TRBV27 with TRBJ2-1; D gene unclear. The CDR3 is made up of 15 amino acids. The ends were cut back, 1 base at V and 3 bases at J, with 10 bases in the middle. CDR1 MNHEY and CDR2 SMNVEV come from the germline V gene (reference sequence). CDR3 region: CASSLYLASYNEQFF. In DNA form, the CDR3 reads TGTGCCAGCAGTTTATACCTGGCCAGCTACAATGAGCAGTTCTTC.

The chain employs TRBV7-6 and TRBJ2-7; 9 bases agree with TRBD2. The CDR3 extends over 14 amino acids. Germline assignment: CDR1 SGHVS and CDR2 FNYEAQ. The ends lost 4 bases at V and 6 bases at J; junction bases unmatched: 7. Here the CDR3 reads CASSSLSGSGEQYF. DNA of the CDR3: TGTGCCAGCAGCTCCCTTAGCGGGAGTGGCGAGCAGTACTTC.

This clonotype was detected a few times. The rearrangement joins TRBV6-5 to TRBJ2-7; 9 bases match TRBD2. Germline V gene data show CDR1 as MNHEY and CDR2 as SVGAGI. The CDR3 covers 14 residues. V gave up 5 bases and J gave up 5 bases; unmatched junction bases: 7. CDR3 sequence: CASSHSGSLHEQYF. The DNA of the CDR3 is TGTGCCAGCAGTCATAGCGGGAGTCTCCACGAGCAGTACTTC.

The V gene is TRBV20-1, the J gene TRBJ1-1; no reliable D call. Germline assignment: CDR1 DFQATT and CDR2 SNEGSKA (reference sequence). The CDR3 has 13 amino acids. Trimming pared 0 bases from V and 5 bases from J, leaving 10 bases between. The chain's CDR3 is CSARDQRETEAFF. The CDR3 nucleotides are TGCAGTGCTAGAGATCAAAGGGAGACTGAAGCTTTCTTT.

The rearrangement uses TRBV6-5 and TRBJ2-3; D remains unclear. The V and J ends lost 5 bases and 2 bases respectively, with 17 bases between them. Germline V lookup: CDR1 MNHEY, CDR2 SVGAGI. CDR3 length equals 16 residues. As DNA, the CDR3 is TGTGCCAGCAGTCCCGGGTTTGGGCAGGTCACAGATACGCAGTATTTT. Its protein product is CASSPGFGQVTDTQYF.

The CDR3 DNA sequence: TGTGCCAGCAGTTTCGGGACGGGAGGGGGGTACAATGAGCAGTTCTTC. Protein sequence: CASSFGTGGGYNEQFF. The rearrangement joins TRBV12-3 or TRBV12-4 to TRBJ2-1, with 8 bases aligning to TRBD2. V lost 3 bases and J lost 4; bases outside the gene matches: 8. This CDR3 is 16 amino acids long.

This clonotype was recorded at least ten times. The chain uses TRBV7-9 and TRBJ2-1; 16 nucleotides match TRBD2. Trimming at V came to 5 bases and at J to 9 bases, leaving 19 bases not matched to a gene. The germline gives CDR1 SEHNR, CDR2 FQNEAQ (reference sequence). The CDR3 is made up of 20 amino acids. CDR3 sequence reads: CASSPQVSPGLAGGRGEQFF. The CDR3 DNA reads TGTGCCAGCAGCCCCCAGGTATCCCCGGGACTAGCGGGGGGGCGAGGTGAGCAGTTCTTC.

This clonotype occurred a few times. The J gene is TRBJ1-3, the V gene TRBV6-9; D perhaps matches TRBD1 (5 bases). CDR1 is MNHGY, CDR2 SVAAGI, per germline. The CDR3 contains 17 residues. Trimming took 5 bases from V and 0 from J, leaving 17 bases between them. CDR3 sequence reads: CASSHTPGGGSGNTIYF. The CDR3 nucleotides read TGTGCCAGCAGTCATACCCCTGGGGGAGGCTCTGGAAACACCATATATTTT.

This clonotype was detected once. The chain uses TRBV4-3 and TRBJ1-2; 7 nucleotides agree with TRBD1. The trim removed 0 bases at V and 3 bases at J, leaving 4 bases unmatched. CDR3 size: 15 residues. Germline V gene sequence: CDR1 LGHNA, CDR2 YSLEER. This CDR3 is CASSQDSQGYYGYTF. As DNA, the CDR3 is TGCGCCAGCAGCCAAGACTCACAGGGGTACTATGGCTACACCTTC.

V is TRBV27 and J is TRBJ1-2, with unresolved D. CDR3 length: 13 residues. V was shortened by 4 bases and J by 2 bases, with 8 bases between the two germline ends. Per germline, CDR1 MNHEY and CDR2 SMNVEV (reference sequence). DNA for the CDR3: TGTGCCAGCAGTTACATAGCCAACTATGGCTACACCTTC. This codes for CASSYIANYGYTF.

This clonotype came up many times. This chain joins TRBV12-3 or TRBV12-4 and TRBJ1-5; the match to TRBD1 covers 9 bases. After removal of 6 bases from V and 0 bases from J, the junction contained 3 bases not matched to a gene. This CDR3 comprises 15 residues. For the CDR3, the DNA is TGTGCCAGCAGCAAGGGACAGGGTAGCAATCAGCCCCAGCATTTT. Translating it yields CASSKGQGSNQPQHF.

With respect to this clonotype: Germline is not matched at one junction end, which may reflect a read error. This chain uses TRBV19 with TRBJ2-3; D might be TRBD1 (5 bases). The V gene's germline CDR1 is LNHDA and CDR2 SQIVND (reference sequence). The CDR3 covers 15 residues. The CDR3 region is CASNIKQGPTDTQYF. The CDR3 bases are TGTGCCAGTAATATAAAGCAGGGCCCCACAGATACGCAGTATTTT.

This clonotype was counted a few times. The V gene is TRBV20-1, the J gene TRBJ2-7; tentatively, D is TRBD1 or TRBD2 (6 bases each). There are 16 residues in the CDR3. V lost 1 base and J lost 3, with 19 bases in between. Germline V gene lookup returns CDR1 DFQATT and CDR2 SNEGSKA (reference sequence). CDR3 loop: CSARAMTIGGIYEQYF. The CDR3 nucleotides are TGCAGTGCTAGAGCGATGACAATCGGGGGCATCTACGAGCAGTACTTC.

The chain uses TRBV7-3 and TRBJ2-1; D tentatively reads TRBD1 or TRBD2 (5 bases each). Trimming removed 2 bases from V and 2 bases from J, with 22 bases in between. The germline V gene encodes CDR1 SGHTA and CDR2 FQGTGA. This CDR3 is 19 amino acids long. The CDR3 nucleotides are TGTGCCAGCAGCTTAGGGGGTGTAAACCCTAGCAACCCCTACAATGAGCAGTTCTTC. It is translated as CASSLGGVNPSNPYNEQFF.

This chain joins TRBV7-9 and TRBJ2-1; D unclear. The V and J ends lost 1 base and 8 bases respectively, with 12 bases between them. Germline V lookup: CDR1 SEHNR, CDR2 FQNEAQ (reference sequence). The CDR3 has 14 amino acids. This CDR3 is CASSLGPLADEQFF. CDR3 nucleotides: TGTGCCAGCAGCTTAGGCCCCCTCGCGGATGAGCAGTTCTTC.

In this sample, this clonotype turned up a few times. The V call is TRBV12-3 or TRBV12-4, the J call TRBJ2-2; D not certain. The CDR3 length is 14 residues. The V and J ends lost 5 bases and 1 base respectively, with 8 bases between them. CDR3 amino acids: CASSPAGNTGELFF. The DNA for the CDR3 is TGTGCCAGCAGTCCGGCCGGGAACACCGGGGAGCTGTTTTTT.